The 23 T cell receptor beta chains in this list originate from one sample, sequenced in a study of blood T cell repertoires in COVID-19. Produced via immunoSEQ multiplex PCR; TCRdb's table is partial and in-frame only. Altogether 100,000 to 120,000 clones are present, roughly 87% being singletons, with the ten largest covering approximately 4.8%. The specimen was peripheral blood. The receptors were sampled from a human donor in a cohort sampled during active COVID-19.

The CDR3 spells CASSLEGTGGRSEQFF. CDR3 bases: TGTGCCAGCAGCCTAGAGGGGACAGGGGGCCGGAGTGAGCAGTTCTTC. This rearrangement joins TRBV3-1 (or the pseudogene TRBV3-2) to TRBJ2-1; 12 bases agree with TRBD1. Trimming at V came to 4 bases and at J to 9 bases, leaving 10 bases not matched to a gene. The germline V gene has CDR1 LGHDT and CDR2 YNNKEL (reference sequence). This CDR3 region has 16 residues.

CDR3 bases: TGTGCCAGCAGCCCCGGGACTACCTACAATGAGCAGTTCTTC. It translates to CASSPGTTYNEQFF. The rearrangement links TRBV7-6 to TRBJ2-1, with 7 bases fitting TRBD2. The CDR3 is 14 residues long. Germline V gene data show CDR1 as SGHVS and CDR2 as FNYEAQ. The V and J ends lost 5 bases and 2 bases, in that order; junction bases with no gene match: 3.

The chain employs TRBV10-1 and TRBJ2-4; possibly TRBD1 for D (5 bases). CDR1 and CDR2 from the germline V gene are WNHNN and SYGVQD (reference sequence). The CDR3 runs 13 residues. The germline V and J ends were trimmed by 7 bases and 6 bases, with 13 bases remaining between them. The CDR3 coding sequence is TGCGCCAGCATTAGCAGGGTAGGAAACATTCAGTACTTC. Residues: CASISRVGNIQYF.

The J gene is TRBJ2-3, the V gene TRBV5-4; possibly TRBD2 for D (6 bases). Germline-derived CDR1 and CDR2 are SGHNT and YYREEE (reference sequence). Trimming stripped 4 bases from V and 3 bases from J, with 18 bases between. CDR3 length: 16 amino acids. CDR3: CASSTGRGLGTDTQYF. DNA of the CDR3: TGTGCCAGCAGCACCGGACGGGGGTTGGGGACAGATACGCAGTATTTT.

In the case of this clone: Other nucleotide sequences from this sample produce the same CDR3. V gene TRBV5-1 combines with J gene TRBJ2-7; perhaps TRBD1 as D (5 bases). Germline V lookup: CDR1 SGHRS, CDR2 YFSETQ. The length of the CDR3 is 13 residues. V was shortened by 5 bases and J by 3 bases, with 12 bases between the two germline ends. CDR3 protein: CASSLHDSYEQYF. The CDR3 DNA sequence: TGCGCCAGCAGTCTTCACGACAGCTACGAGCAGTACTTC.

The chain joins TRBV2 to TRBJ1-5, with a tentative D call TRBD1 (6 bases). The CDR3 has 13 amino acids. V dropped 7 bases and J dropped 7 bases, with 14 bases sitting between them. Germline CDR1 SNHLY, CDR2 FYNNEI. The CDR3, as DNA: TGTGCCAGCATTCAGGGGTACAGACAGCCCCAGCATTTT. It yields the protein CASIQGYRQPQHF. The full variable domain, its missing parts supplied by reference TRBV2 and TRBJ1-5, is EPEVTQTPSHQVTQMGQEVILRCVPISNHLYFYWYRQILGQKVEFLVSFYNNEISEKSEIFDDQFSVERPDGSNFTLKIRSTKLEDSAMYFCASIQGYRQPQHFGDGTRLSIL.

This clone was observed once. The chain has TRBV7-3 and TRBJ2-2, with D perhaps matching TRBD1 (6 bases). Germline assignment: CDR1 SGHTA and CDR2 FQGTGA. The CDR3 sequence is 14 residues long. V dropped 1 base and J dropped 5 bases, with 8 bases sitting between them. CDR3 protein: CASSLMDSTGELFF. Written as DNA, the CDR3 is TGTGCCAGCAGCTTAATGGACAGTACCGGGGAGCTGTTTTTT.

This chain connects TRBV19 to TRBJ2-5, with 12 nucleotides matching TRBD1. CDR3 length: 15 amino acids. The V gene end was trimmed by 3 bases and the J gene end by 1 base; junction bases not matched to a gene: 0. Germline V gene lookup returns CDR1 LNHDA and CDR2 SQIVND (reference sequence). The CDR3 loop reads CASSMGQGAQETQYF. CDR3 DNA sequence: TGTGCCAGTAGTATGGGACAGGGGGCCCAAGAGACCCAGTACTTC.

The V call is TRBV7-2, the J call TRBJ1-2; TRBD1 matches at 8 bases. Germline V gives CDR1 SGHTA, CDR2 FQGNSA. The CDR3 is 16 amino acids. The trim removed 1 base at V and 2 bases at J, leaving 6 bases unmatched. The CDR3: CASSLGWDRRNYGYTF. As DNA, the CDR3 is TGTGCCAGCAGCTTAGGCTGGGACAGGAGGAACTATGGCTACACCTTC.

The gene calls are TRBV27 and TRBJ1-1, with D possibly TRBD1 on 5 matching bases. The CDR3 extends over 13 amino acids. Germline CDR1 and CDR2: MNHEY and SMNVEV (reference sequence). Trimming took off 3 bases at V and 6 bases at J, with 11 bases between the two ends. The CDR3 is CASSFGGTSEAFF. CDR3 sequence (DNA): TGTGCCAGCAGTTTTGGGGGGACGTCTGAAGCTTTCTTT.

The J gene is TRBJ2-3, the V gene TRBV11-3; 12 bases agree with TRBD2. With 4 bases clipped from V and 1 base from J, the junction kept 6 bases outside the gene matches. The CDR3 loop spans 17 amino acids. Germline loops: CDR1 SGHNT, CDR2 YENEEA. The CDR3 region has the DNA TGTGCCAGCAGCTCTAGGACTAGCGGGACGGGCACAGATACGCAGTATTTT. It encodes CASSSRTSGTGTDTQYF.

The CDR3 nucleotides are TGTGCCAGCAGCTCCGGGACAGGGACCTCTGGAAACACCATATATTTT. Encoded protein: CASSSGTGTSGNTIYF. V usage is TRBV6-6 and J usage is TRBJ1-3; 9 bases line up with TRBD1. V shed 6 bases, J shed 0 bases, and the junction held 6 bases outside the gene matches. Germline CDR1 reads MNHNY; CDR2 reads SVGAGI (reference sequence). CDR3 length equals 16 residues.

This clone was counted a single time. This chain joins TRBV6-5 and TRBJ2-7; a possible D gene is TRBD1 (6 bases). Deletions cut 6 bases from V and 0 bases from J, with 15 bases between. The V gene's germline CDR1 is MNHEY and CDR2 SVGAGI. This CDR3 is 15 amino acids long. In DNA form, the CDR3 reads TGTGCCAGCAGACCCCGACAGGTGTCCTCCTACGAGCAGTACTTC. This sequence encodes CASRPRQVSSYEQYF.

The chain has TRBV9 and TRBJ2-7; TRBD1 might be the D (6 bases). The V end lost 6 bases, the J end lost 3 bases, and 16 bases lay between the germline ends. The CDR3 contains 14 residues. Per the germline V gene, CDR1 is SGDLS and CDR2 is YYNGEE. The CDR3 nucleotides are TGTGCCAGCAAACGGGACACGCTAAGCTACGAGCAGTACTTC. This sequence encodes CASKRDTLSYEQYF.

V is TRBV18 and J is TRBJ2-7; D gene ambiguous. Trimming cost V 2 bases and J 0 bases, with 14 bases left between them. The CDR3 totals 16 residues. Germline lookup yields CDR1 KGHSH and CDR2 LQKENI. The CDR3 region has the DNA TGTGCCAGCTCACCAAGCCCGTTGAGGAGCTCCTACGAGCAGTACTTC. Protein product: CASSPSPLRSSYEQYF.

V and J are TRBV28 and TRBJ1-2, with D tentatively TRBD1 (6 bases). This CDR3 has 13 residues. Germline V gene lookup returns CDR1 MDHEN and CDR2 SYDVKM. V was shortened by 5 bases and J by 8 bases, with 15 bases between the two germline ends. The CDR3 nucleotides read TGTGCCAGCAGTACCCCGCAGGGGCGGGGCTACACCTTC. Amino acids: CASSTPQGRGYTF.

Note on this clone: Distinct nucleotide sequences in the sample also encode this CDR3. The chain is built from TRBV5-1 and TRBJ2-1; D remains unclear. V lost 0 bases to trimming and J lost 1 base, with 5 bases between them. CDR1 and CDR2 (germline): SGHRS, YFSETQ. The CDR3 runs to 14 residues. The CDR3 sequence: CASSLGQSYNEQFF. The DNA for the CDR3 is TGCGCCAGCAGCTTGGGTCAATCCTACAATGAGCAGTTCTTC.

This chain uses TRBV7-3 with TRBJ2-1; TRBD2 aligns across 12 bases. CDR3 length: 15 amino acids. CDR1 is SGHTA, CDR2 FQGTGA, per germline. The V and J ends lost 2 bases and 8 bases, in that order; junction bases with no gene match: 4. The CDR3 reads CASSLRLAGVHEQFF. CDR3 coding DNA: TGTGCCAGCAGCTTACGACTAGCGGGAGTCCATGAGCAGTTCTTC. The full variable domain, rest sourced from reference TRBV7-3 and TRBJ2-1, is GAGVSQTPSNKVTEKGKYVELRCDPISGHTALYWYRQSLGQGPEFLIYFQGTGAADDSGLPNDRFFAVRPEGSVSTLKIQRTERGDSAVYLCASSLRLAGVHEQFFGPGTRLTVL.

The chain has TRBV5-1 and TRBJ1-1; 10 bases are shared with TRBD1. The trim removed 4 bases at V and 4 bases at J, leaving 4 bases unmatched. Germline CDR1 is SGHRS and CDR2 is YFSETQ. This CDR3 spans 14 amino acids. The CDR3 is CASSVGTGVTEAFF. Here the CDR3 DNA reads TGCGCCAGCAGCGTGGGGACAGGGGTCACTGAAGCTTTCTTT. Looking up the rest from reference TRBV5-1 and TRBJ1-1 gives the full variable domain: KAGVTQTPRYLIKTRGQQVTLSCSPISGHRSVSWYQQTPGQGLQFLFEYFSETQRNKGNFPGRFSGRQFSNSRSEMNVSTLELGDSALYLCASSVGTGVTEAFFGQGTRLTVV.

The chain combines TRBV5-8 with TRBJ1-5, with 7 positions matching TRBD1. Per the germline V gene, CDR1 is SGHTS and CDR2 is YDEGEE. After removal of 1 base from V and 6 bases from J, the junction contained 7 bases not matched to a gene. The length of the CDR3 is 15 residues. The chain's CDR3 is CASSLNRGETQPQHF. The CDR3 DNA sequence: TGTGCCAGCAGCTTGAACAGGGGAGAAACTCAGCCCCAGCATTTT.

The CDR3 is CASSISSGTTDTQYF. For the CDR3, the DNA is TGTGCCAGTAGTATTTCTAGCGGGACCACAGATACGCAGTATTTT. This chain connects TRBV19 to TRBJ2-3, with 9 bases aligning to TRBD2. Germline V CDR1 and CDR2: LNHDA, SQIVND (reference sequence). J was trimmed by 2 bases and V by 3 bases; bases with no gene match: 3. This CDR3 is built from 15 residues.

The chain recombines TRBV28 with TRBJ1-1; 8 nucleotides agree with TRBD1. V trimming: 7 bases; J trimming: 1 base; junction bases outside the gene matches: 11. CDR1 and CDR2 from the germline V gene are MDHEN and SYDVKM. CDR3 size: 16 residues. CDR3 sequence reads: CASILPPGTGNTEAFF. The CDR3 coding sequence is TGTGCCAGCATCCTCCCTCCCGGGACAGGGAACACTGAAGCTTTCTTT.

V is TRBV3-1 (or the pseudogene TRBV3-2) and J is TRBJ2-4; tentatively, D is TRBD1 (6 bases). The CDR3 sequence is 19 residues long. Germline CDR1 is LGHDT and CDR2 is YNNKEL (reference sequence). V was clipped by 1 base and J by 1 base, with 20 bases between them. In nucleotides, the CDR3 is TGTGCCAGCAGCCAAGTCTTTCTCTCAGGGGTTCTGGCCAAAAACATTCAGTACTTC. Its translation: CASSQVFLSGVLAKNIQYF.